This T cell receptor (beta chain) was retrieved from a study of blood T cell repertoires in COVID-19. About the study: Collection of acute and convalescent COVID-19 samples took place in the United States, Italy and Spain.

The CDR3 sequence is 14 residues long. Germline loops: CDR1 LGHNA, CDR2 YSLEER. After removal of 2 bases from V and 7 bases from J, the junction contained 7 bases not matched to a gene. Original handling: Reference gene primer amplification yielded estimated nucleated cell counts. Data came from immunoSEQ multiplex PCR; TCRdb stores just in-frame clones and leaves some out. D and trimming come from the DNA, and the V and J calls and clone size come from that table. The sample has 70,000 to 95,000 clones, under 90% seen once. The sequenced material came from peripheral blood. The chain carries TRBV4-3 and TRBJ2-7; 8 bases fit TRBD1. The clonotype originates from a human donor with active COVID-19. The donor label of this sample is uncertain. In DNA, the CDR3 is TGCGCCAGCAGCCAAAACAGGGGGTGGAGGGAGCAGTACTTC. It yields the protein CASSQNRGWREQYF.